The 3 T cell receptor beta chains listed next were all sequenced from one sample in a study of vaccination effects on CD4 cells after COVID-19. Sequencing was performed with immunoSEQ multiplex PCR; in TCRdb, only in-frame clones are kept and a portion is missing. The table includes fewer than 90,000 clones, around 77% detected once. Antigens for these TCRs are unknown. Viral peptide pools were used in the ViraFEST assay to expand antigen-specific CD4+ T cells, and sequencing came afterward. CD4+ T cells were isolated after about eleven days of culture. It was two doses of either the BNT162b2 or mRNA-1273 vaccine that participants received. The starting material was CD4+ T cells from PBMCs cultured with HCoV-OC43 spike peptides, obtained after COVID-19 vaccination. The sample's subset: HCoV-OC43 spike overlapping peptide pool stimulation. These TCRs come from a human donor who received a COVID-19 vaccine.

This clone was seen a few times. V usage is TRBV24-1 and J usage is TRBJ2-3; 10 bases are a match to TRBD2. V gave up 0 bases and J gave up 5 bases; unmatched junction bases: 7. The germline V gene has CDR1 KGHDR and CDR2 SFDVKD. This CDR3 is 17 amino acids long. The CDR3 DNA follows: TGTGCCACCAGTGATTTGTCCACTAGCGGGGTAAGAGATACGCAGTATTTT. This sequence encodes CATSDLSTSGVRDTQYF.

The chain has TRBV9 and TRBJ1-3; maybe TRBD1 (5 bases). The V gene's germline CDR1 is SGDLS and CDR2 YYNGEE. The V gene lost 4 bases and the J gene lost 0 bases, with 14 bases spanning the gap. CDR3 length: 16 amino acids. This CDR3 is CASSPPWGPSGNTIYF. DNA for the CDR3: TGTGCCAGCAGCCCCCCTTGGGGACCCTCTGGAAACACCATATATTTT.

The chain combines TRBV24-1 with TRBJ2-1; a possible D gene is TRBD1 (5 bases). Trimming cost V 3 bases and J 0 bases, with 11 bases left between them. Germline loops: CDR1 KGHDR, CDR2 SFDVKD. The CDR3 is made up of 16 amino acids. CDR3 nucleotides: TGTGCCACCAGTGATGTTACTGACAGCTCCTACAATGAGCAGTTCTTC. Protein product: CATSDVTDSSYNEQFF.